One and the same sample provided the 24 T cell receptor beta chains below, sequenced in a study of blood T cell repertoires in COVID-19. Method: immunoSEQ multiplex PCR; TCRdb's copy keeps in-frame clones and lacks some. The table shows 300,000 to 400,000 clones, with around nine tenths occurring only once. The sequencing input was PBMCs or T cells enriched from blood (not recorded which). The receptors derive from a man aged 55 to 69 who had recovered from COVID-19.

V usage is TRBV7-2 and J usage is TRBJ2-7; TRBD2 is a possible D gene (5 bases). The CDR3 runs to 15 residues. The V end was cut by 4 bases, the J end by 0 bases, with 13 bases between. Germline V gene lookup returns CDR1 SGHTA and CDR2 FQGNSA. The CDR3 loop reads CASSWNSATSYEQYF. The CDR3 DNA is TGTGCCAGCAGCTGGAATAGCGCGACCTCCTACGAGCAGTACTTC.

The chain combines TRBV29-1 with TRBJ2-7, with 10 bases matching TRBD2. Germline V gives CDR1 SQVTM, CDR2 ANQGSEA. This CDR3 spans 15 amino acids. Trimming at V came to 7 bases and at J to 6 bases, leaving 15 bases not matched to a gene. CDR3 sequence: CSAFGLAESQSEQYF. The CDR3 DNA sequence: TGCAGCGCCTTCGGACTAGCGGAATCTCAATCCGAGCAGTACTTC.

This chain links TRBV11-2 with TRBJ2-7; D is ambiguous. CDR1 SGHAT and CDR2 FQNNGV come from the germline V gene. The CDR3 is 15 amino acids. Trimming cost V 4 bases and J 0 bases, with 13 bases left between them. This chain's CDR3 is CASSSSSVSSYEQYF. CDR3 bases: TGTGCCAGCAGCTCCTCTTCCGTGAGCTCCTACGAGCAGTACTTC. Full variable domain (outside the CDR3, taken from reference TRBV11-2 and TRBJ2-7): EAGVAQSPRYKIIEKRQSVAFWCNPISGHATLYWYQQILGQGPKLLIQFQNNGVVDDSQLPKDRFSAERLKGVDSTLKIQPAKLEDSAVYLCASSSSSVSSYEQYFGPGTRLTVT.

The CDR3, as DNA: TGTGCCAGCAGCCATCGACTAGCGATGCAAGAGACCCAGTACTTC. As protein: CASSHRLAMQETQYF. The V call is TRBV11-2, the J call TRBJ2-5, with 8 positions matching TRBD2. V lost 5 bases, J lost 2 bases, and 7 bases stayed unmatched. The length of the CDR3 is 15 residues. Germline V gene lookup returns CDR1 SGHAT and CDR2 FQNNGV.

The CDR3 protein is CASSPGTSAYEQYF. The DNA of the CDR3 is TGTGCCAGCTCACCAGGGACTAGCGCCTACGAGCAGTACTTC. The chain is built from TRBV18 and TRBJ2-7; 10 bases match TRBD2. CDR1 and CDR2 (germline): KGHSH, LQKENI. The ends lost 2 bases at V and 2 bases at J; junction bases unmatched: 0. This CDR3 has 14 amino acids. Together with reference TRBV18 and TRBJ2-7, the CDR3 gives the full variable domain: NAGVMQNPRHLVRRRGQEARLRCSPMKGHSHVYWYRQLPEEGLKFMVYLQKENIIDESGMPKERFSAEFPKEGPSILRIQQVVRGDSAAYFCASSPGTSAYEQYFGPGTRLTVT.

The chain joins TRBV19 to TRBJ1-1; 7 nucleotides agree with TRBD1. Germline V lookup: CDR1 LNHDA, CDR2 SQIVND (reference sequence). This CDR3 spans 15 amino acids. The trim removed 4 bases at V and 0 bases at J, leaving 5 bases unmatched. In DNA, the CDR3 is TGTGCCAGTAGTAGCCCGGGACAGCTGAACACTGAAGCTTTCTTT. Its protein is CASSSPGQLNTEAFF.

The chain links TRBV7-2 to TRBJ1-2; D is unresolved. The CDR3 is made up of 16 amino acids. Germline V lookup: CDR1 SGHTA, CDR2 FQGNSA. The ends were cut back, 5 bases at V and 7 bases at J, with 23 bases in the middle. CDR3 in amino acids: CASSLITLTAVGGYTF. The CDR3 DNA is TGTGCCAGCAGCCTAATAACTCTCACCGCGGTCGGTGGCTACACCTTC. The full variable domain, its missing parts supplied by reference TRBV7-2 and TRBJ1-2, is GAGVSQSPSNKVTEKGKDVELRCDPISGHTALYWYRQSLGQGLEFLIYFQGNSAPDKSGLPSDRFSAERTGGSVSTLTIQRTQQEDSAVYLCASSLITLTAVGGYTFGSGTRLTVV.

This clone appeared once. The CDR3 reads CASRTGATGANVLTF. For the CDR3, the DNA is TGTGCCAGCAGGACAGGGGCTACTGGGGCCAACGTCCTGACTTTC. The rearrangement uses TRBV28 and TRBJ2-6; 8 positions agree with TRBD1. The CDR3 length is 15 residues. Germline V gene lookup returns CDR1 MDHEN and CDR2 SYDVKM. Losses at the gene ends were 6 bases for V and 2 bases for J; bases not matched to a gene: 3.

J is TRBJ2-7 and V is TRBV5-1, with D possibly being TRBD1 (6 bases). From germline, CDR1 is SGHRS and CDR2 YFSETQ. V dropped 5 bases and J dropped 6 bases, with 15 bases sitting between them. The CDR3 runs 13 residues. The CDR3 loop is CASRGAGLSEQYF. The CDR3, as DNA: TGCGCCAGCAGGGGGGCGGGCCTCTCCGAGCAGTACTTC.

The CDR3: CASSGTSYNEQFF. The CDR3 DNA sequence: TGCGCCAGCAGCGGAACTAGTTACAATGAGCAGTTCTTC. This sequence joins TRBV5-1 and TRBJ2-1, with D tentatively TRBD2 (5 bases). V lost 4 bases to trimming and J lost 4 bases, with 9 bases between them. This CDR3 comprises 13 residues. Germline loops: CDR1 SGHRS, CDR2 YFSETQ.

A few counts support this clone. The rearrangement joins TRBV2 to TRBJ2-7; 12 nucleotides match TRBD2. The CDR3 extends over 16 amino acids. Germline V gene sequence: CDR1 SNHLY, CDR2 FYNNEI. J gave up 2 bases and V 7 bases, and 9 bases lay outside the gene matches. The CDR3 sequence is CASTPGLAGPTYEQYF. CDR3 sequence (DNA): TGTGCCAGCACCCCTGGACTAGCGGGACCTACCTACGAGCAGTACTTC.

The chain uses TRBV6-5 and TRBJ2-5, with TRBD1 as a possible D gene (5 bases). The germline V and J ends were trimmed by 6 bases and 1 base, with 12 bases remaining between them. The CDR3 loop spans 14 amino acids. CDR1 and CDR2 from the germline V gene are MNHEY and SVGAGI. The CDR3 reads CASSRVGPQETQYF. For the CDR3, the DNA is TGTGCCAGCAGCCGAGTGGGGCCCCAAGAGACCCAGTACTTC.

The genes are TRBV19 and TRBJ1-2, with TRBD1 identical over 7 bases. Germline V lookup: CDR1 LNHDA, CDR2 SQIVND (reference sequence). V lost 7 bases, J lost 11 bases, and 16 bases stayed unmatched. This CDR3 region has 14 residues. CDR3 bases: TGTGCCAGTACCTCCCCGGACAGGACCCGACGGTACACCTTC. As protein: CASTSPDRTRRYTF. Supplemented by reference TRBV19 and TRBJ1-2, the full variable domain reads DGGITQSPKYLFRKEGQNVTLSCEQNLNHDAMYWYRQDPGQGLRLIYYSQIVNDFQKGDIAEGYSVSREKKESFPLTVTSAQKNPTAFYLCASTSPDRTRRYTFGSGTRLTVV.

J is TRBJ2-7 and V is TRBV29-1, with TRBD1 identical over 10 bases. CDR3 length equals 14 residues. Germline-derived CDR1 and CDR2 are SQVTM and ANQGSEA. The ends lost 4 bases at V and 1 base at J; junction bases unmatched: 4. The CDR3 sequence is CSVAKDRGSYEQYF. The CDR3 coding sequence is TGCAGCGTTGCGAAGGACAGGGGGTCCTACGAGCAGTACTTC.

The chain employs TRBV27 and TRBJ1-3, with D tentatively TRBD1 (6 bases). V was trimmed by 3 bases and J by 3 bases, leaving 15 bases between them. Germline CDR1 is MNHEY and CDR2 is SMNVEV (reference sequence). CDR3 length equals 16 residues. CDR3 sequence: CASSFRQGISGNTIYF. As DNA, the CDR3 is TGTGCCAGCAGTTTTCGGCAGGGGATAAGTGGAAACACCATATATTTT.

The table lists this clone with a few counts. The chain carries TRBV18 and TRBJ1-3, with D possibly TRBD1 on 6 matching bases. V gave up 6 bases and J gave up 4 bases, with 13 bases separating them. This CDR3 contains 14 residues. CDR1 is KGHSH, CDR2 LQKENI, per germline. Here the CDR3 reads CASSQGTQGNTIYF. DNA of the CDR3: TGTGCCAGCTCCCAAGGGACACAAGGAAACACCATATATTTT.

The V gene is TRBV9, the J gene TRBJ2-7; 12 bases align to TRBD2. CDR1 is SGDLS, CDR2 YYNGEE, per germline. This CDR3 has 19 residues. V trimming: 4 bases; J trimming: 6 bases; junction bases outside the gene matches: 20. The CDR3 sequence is CASSPQEGTSGLITVEQYF. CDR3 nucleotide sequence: TGTGCCAGCAGCCCCCAAGAAGGGACTAGCGGGCTAATTACGGTCGAGCAGTACTTC.

The CDR3 nucleotides read TGTGCCAGCAGTACACTAGGCGGGCAAAACATTCAGTACTTC. Translated, it gives CASSTLGGQNIQYF. This rearrangement joins TRBV27 to TRBJ2-4, with D maybe TRBD2 (5 bases). From germline, CDR1 is MNHEY and CDR2 SMNVEV (reference sequence). V gave up 5 bases and J gave up 5 bases, with 13 bases separating them. This CDR3 spans 14 amino acids.

The CDR3 region is CASSSLSRDRATGELFF. The CDR3 bases are TGTGCCAGTAGTTCCCTATCCCGGGACAGGGCCACCGGGGAGCTGTTTTTT. The chain couples TRBV19 to TRBJ2-2, with 9 bases that match TRBD1. This CDR3 contains 17 residues. The junction had 11 bases not matched to a gene; V was cut back by 5 bases and J by 4 bases. In germline, CDR1 is LNHDA, CDR2 SQIVND (reference sequence).

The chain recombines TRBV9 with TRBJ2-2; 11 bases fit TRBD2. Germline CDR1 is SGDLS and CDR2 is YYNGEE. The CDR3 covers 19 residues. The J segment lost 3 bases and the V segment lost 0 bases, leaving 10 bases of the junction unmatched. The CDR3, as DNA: TGTGCCAGCAGCGTAGCTTCGGCTAGCGGGAGGAGACACACCGGGGAGCTGTTTTTT. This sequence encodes CASSVASASGRRHTGELFF. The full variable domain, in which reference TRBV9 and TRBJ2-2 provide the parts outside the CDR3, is DSGVTQTPKHLITATGQRVTLRCSPRSGDLSVYWYQQSLDQGLQFLIQYYNGEERAKGNILERFSAQQFPDLHSELNLSSLELGDSALYFCASSVASASGRRHTGELFFGEGSRLTVL.

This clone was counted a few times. The CDR3 DNA is TGTGCCAGCAGTTTCCCCAGGGATCGGAGTGAAAAACTGTTTTTT. Protein sequence: CASSFPRDRSEKLFF. The rearrangement links TRBV28 to TRBJ1-4, with D possibly being TRBD1 (5 bases). Germline CDR1 reads MDHEN; CDR2 reads SYDVKM. V lost 3 bases and J lost 7, with 15 bases in between. The CDR3 consists of 15 residues.

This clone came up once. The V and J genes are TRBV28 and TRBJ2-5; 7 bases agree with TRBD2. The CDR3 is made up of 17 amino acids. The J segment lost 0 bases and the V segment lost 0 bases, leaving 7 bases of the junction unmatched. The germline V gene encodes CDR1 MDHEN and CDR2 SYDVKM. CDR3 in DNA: TGTGCCAGCAGTTTATGGTCCGGTGGGAGGGACCAAGAGACCCAGTACTTC. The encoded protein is CASSLWSGGRDQETQYF.

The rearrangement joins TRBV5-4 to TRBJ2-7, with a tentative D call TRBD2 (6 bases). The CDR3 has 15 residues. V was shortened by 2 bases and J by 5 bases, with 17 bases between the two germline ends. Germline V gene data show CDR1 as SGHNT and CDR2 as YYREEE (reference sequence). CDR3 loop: CASSFNTGSIHEQYF. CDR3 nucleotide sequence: TGTGCCAGCAGCTTCAATACCGGGAGCATTCACGAGCAGTACTTC. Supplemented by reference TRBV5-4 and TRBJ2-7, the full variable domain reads ETGVTQSPTHLIKTRGQQVTLRCSSQSGHNTVSWYQQALGQGPQFIFQYYREEENGRGNFPPRFSGLQFPNYSSELNVNALELDDSALYLCASSFNTGSIHEQYFGPGTRLTVT.

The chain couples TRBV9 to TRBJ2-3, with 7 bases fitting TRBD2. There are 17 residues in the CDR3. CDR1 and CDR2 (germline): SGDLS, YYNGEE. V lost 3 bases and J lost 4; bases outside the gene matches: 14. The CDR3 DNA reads TGTGCCAGCAGCGCCTCTAGCGGCCCTACCCTCCCAGATACGCAGTATTTT. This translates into CASSASSGPTLPDTQYF.